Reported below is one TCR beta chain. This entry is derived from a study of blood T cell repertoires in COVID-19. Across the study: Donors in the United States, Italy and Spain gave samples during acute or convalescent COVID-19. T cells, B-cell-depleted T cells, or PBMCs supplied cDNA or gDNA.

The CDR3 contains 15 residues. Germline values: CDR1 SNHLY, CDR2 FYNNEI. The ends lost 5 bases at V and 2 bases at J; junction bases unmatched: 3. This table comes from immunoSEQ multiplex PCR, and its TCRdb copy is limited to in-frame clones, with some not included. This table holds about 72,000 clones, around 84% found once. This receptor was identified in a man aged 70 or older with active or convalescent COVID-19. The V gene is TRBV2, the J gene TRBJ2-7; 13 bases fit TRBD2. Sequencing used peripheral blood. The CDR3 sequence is CASSPTSGRAYEQYF. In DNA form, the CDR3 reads TGTGCCAGCAGTCCTACTAGCGGGAGGGCCTACGAGCAGTACTTC.